This note documents a single T cell receptor (beta chain) sequence. The antigen remains unidentified. The PCR had 60 Vbeta and 13 Jbeta primers. Per the authors' pipeline: Per a later analysis, the number of unique TCR beta chains was around 80 million, of which about 10 million were shared. Clones were read by immunoSEQ multiplex PCR, and TCRdb kept only the in-frame ones, dropping some. V and J calls and clone size come straight from that table; D and trimming were deduced from the DNA. The profile covers roughly 77,000 clones, with around 84% appearing a single time and around 4.2% taken by the ten largest. The sample is drawn from a study of cytomegalovirus exposure and HLA in healthy donors. Study findings and constraints: Beyond CMV serostatus, there was no information to go on about immune exposure. TCR beta chains associated with HLA were, in a later analysis, more clonally expanded than equally common others.

The CDR3 runs to 14 residues. Looked up from germline, CDR1 is MNHEY and CDR2 is SVGAGI. V lost 4 bases, J lost 6 bases, and 5 bases stayed unmatched. Donors likely had unrecorded immune exposures despite being nominally healthy when sampled. The source of this sequence is a man in his forties or fifties in good health and CMV-seronegative. What was sequenced was PBMCs. This chain links TRBV6-5 with TRBJ1-2; 10 bases are shared with TRBD1. The CDR3 DNA reads TGTGCCAGCAGTTCGACAGGGGGCGTCGATGGCTACACCTTC. Translating it yields CASSSTGGVDGYTF.